The rows below give T cell receptor beta chains drawn from one sample of a study of blood T cell repertoires in COVID-19. Sequencing was performed with immunoSEQ multiplex PCR; in TCRdb, only in-frame clones are kept and a portion is missing. The table lists about 99,000 clones, roughly nine tenths of them singletons, with around 6% in the top ten. Sequenced input: peripheral blood. These receptor sequences come from a human donor in a cohort sampled during active COVID-19. CDR3s include the opening cysteine and the closing phenylalanine or tryptophan. D genes are given only for firm matches. Expanded clones are given a class, and other clones once, few, many or no size at all.

V gene	D gene	clone size	J gene	CDR3 protein	CDR3 DNA
TRBV28	TRBD2	.	TRBJ2-7	CASSLAGTSGRVFSYEQYF	TGTGCCAGCAGTTTGGCTGGGACTAGCGGGCGGGTCTTCTCCTACGAGCAGTACTTC
TRBV18	TRBD1	.	TRBJ1-5	CASSPKGAISQPQHF	TGTGCCAGCTCACCAAAGGGGGCAATAAGCCAGCCCCAGCATTTT
TRBV11-2	.	.	TRBJ2-7	CASSVSGRASYEQYF	TGTGCCAGCAGCGTCTCAGGCCGAGCCTCCTACGAGCAGTACTTC
TRBV19	TRBD1	once	TRBJ2-1	CATRGGDRANNEQFF	TGTGCCACGAGGGGTGGGGACAGGGCGAACAATGAGCAGTTCTTC
TRBV5-6	TRBD2	.	TRBJ2-7	CASSLGLAGVEQYF	TGTGCCAGCAGCTTGGGACTAGCGGGGGTGGAGCAGTACTTC
TRBV5-4	.	.	TRBJ1-1	CASSSGSNTEAFF	TGTGCCAGCAGCTCGGGGTCGAACACTGAAGCTTTCTTT
TRBV5-8	TRBD1	.	TRBJ1-5	CASSSGQGVDNQPQHF	TGTGCCAGCAGCTCGGGACAGGGGGTAGACAATCAGCCCCAGCATTTT
TRBV11-2	.	.	TRBJ2-6	CASIGRDSSGANVLTF	TGTGCCAGCATAGGGCGGGATTCCTCTGGGGCCAACGTCCTGACTTTC
TRBV7-2	.	.	TRBJ2-3	CASSAPPATDTQYF	TGTGCCAGCAGCGCGCCTCCCGCCACAGATACGCAGTATTTT
TRBV24-1	.	.	TRBJ2-2	CATSATSNTGELFF	TGTGCCACCAGTGCTACTTCTAACACCGGGGAGCTGTTTTTT
TRBV7-9	.	.	TRBJ2-5	CASSSAGDTQETQYF	TGTGCCAGCAGCTCCGCCGGGGACACCCAAGAGACCCAGTACTTC
TRBV7-2	TRBD1	.	TRBJ2-7	CASSPGQVSYEQYF	TGTGCCAGCAGCCCAGGACAGGTTTCCTACGAGCAGTACTTC
TRBV27	.	.	TRBJ1-1	CASRFFGGIDTEAFF	TGTGCCAGCCGATTTTTCGGAGGGATCGACACTGAAGCTTTCTTT
TRBV7-2	.	.	TRBJ2-5	CASSNDRQETQYF	TGTGCCAGCAGCAACGACAGACAAGAGACCCAGTACTTC
TRBV5-1	TRBD2	.	TRBJ2-7	CASSWSIGGFEQYF	TGCGCCAGCAGCTGGTCTATCGGGGGGTTCGAGCAGTACTTC
TRBV13	.	.	TRBJ1-2	CASSRLGQTYGYTF	TGTGCCAGCAGCCGTCTAGGACAGACCTATGGCTACACCTTC
TRBV5-1	.	.	TRBJ2-1	CASSLAHLSYNEQFF	TGCGCCAGCAGCCTAGCGCACCTTTCCTACAATGAGCAGTTCTTC
TRBV9	.	.	TRBJ1-5	CASSRGLGIVQPQHF	TGTGCCAGCAGCAGAGGACTAGGGATTGTTCAGCCCCAGCATTTT